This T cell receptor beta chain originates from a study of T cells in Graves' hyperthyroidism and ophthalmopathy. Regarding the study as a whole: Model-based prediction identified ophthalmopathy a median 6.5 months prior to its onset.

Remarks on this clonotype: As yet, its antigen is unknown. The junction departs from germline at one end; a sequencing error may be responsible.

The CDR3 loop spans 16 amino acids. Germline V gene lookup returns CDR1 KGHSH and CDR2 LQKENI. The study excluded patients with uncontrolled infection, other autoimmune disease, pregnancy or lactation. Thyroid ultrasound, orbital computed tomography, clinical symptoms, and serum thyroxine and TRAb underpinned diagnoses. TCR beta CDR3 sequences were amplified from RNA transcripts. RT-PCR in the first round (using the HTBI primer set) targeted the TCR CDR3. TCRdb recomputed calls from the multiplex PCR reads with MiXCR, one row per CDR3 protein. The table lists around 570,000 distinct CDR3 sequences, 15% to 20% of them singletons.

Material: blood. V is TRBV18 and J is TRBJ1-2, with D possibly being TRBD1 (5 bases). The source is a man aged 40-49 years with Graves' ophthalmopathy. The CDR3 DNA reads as TGTGCCAGCTCCCTTACAAAGACAGCCCCGTTACGTGGCTGCACCTTC. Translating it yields CASSLTKTAPLRGCTF.